The entry that follows covers one TCR beta chain sequence. Its antigen is unidentified. Vbeta (60) and Jbeta (13) primers were used in the PCR. Repertoires were generated with immunoSEQ multiplex PCR, while TCRdb's copy carries only in-frame clones and drops some. The sample lists roughly 150,000 clones, roughly 80% occurring once. CDR1 is SGHRS, CDR2 YFSETQ, per germline. V dropped 5 bases and J dropped 6 bases, with 17 bases sitting between them. This CDR3 region has 14 residues. The sample comes from a study of cytomegalovirus exposure and HLA in healthy donors. Whole-study results and caveats: Most TCR sequences were seen very rarely across donors, but some public TCRs occurred in many. The study recorded fewer than 200 TCR beta chains that were cytomegalovirus-associated. In a later analysis, TCR beta V- and J-gene trimming was associated with a missense DCLRE1C variant.

The sequenced sample was PBMCs. This chain links TRBV5-1 with TRBJ1-1; D is unresolved. This sequence was found in a man between 18 and 35 years old in good health and CMV-seropositive. CDR3 loop: CASRKADGNSEAFF. The DNA for the CDR3 is TGCGCCAGCAGAAAAGCGGACGGAAATTCTGAAGCTTTCTTT.